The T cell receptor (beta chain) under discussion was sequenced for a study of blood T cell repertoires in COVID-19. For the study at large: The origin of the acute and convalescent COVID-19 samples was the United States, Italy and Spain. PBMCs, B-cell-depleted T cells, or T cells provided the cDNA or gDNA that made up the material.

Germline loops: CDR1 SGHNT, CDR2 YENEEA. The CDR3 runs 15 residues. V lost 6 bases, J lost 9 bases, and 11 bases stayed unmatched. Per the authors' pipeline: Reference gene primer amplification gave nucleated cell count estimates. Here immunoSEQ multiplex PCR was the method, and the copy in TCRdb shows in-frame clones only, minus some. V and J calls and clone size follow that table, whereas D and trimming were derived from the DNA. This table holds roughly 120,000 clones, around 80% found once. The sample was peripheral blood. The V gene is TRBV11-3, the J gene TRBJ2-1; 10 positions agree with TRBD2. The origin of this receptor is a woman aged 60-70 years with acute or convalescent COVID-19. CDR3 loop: CASSFSGTSAGEQFF. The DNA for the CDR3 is TGTGCCAGCAGTTTCTCCGGGACTAGCGCTGGTGAGCAGTTCTTC. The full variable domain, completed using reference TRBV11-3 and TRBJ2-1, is EAGVVQSPRYKIIEKKQPVAFWCNPISGHNTLYWYLQNLGQGPELLIRYENEEAVDDSQLPKDRFSAERLKGVDSTLKIQPAELGDSAVYLCASSFSGTSAGEQFFGPGTRLTVL.